This section outlines one T cell receptor (beta chain) sequence together with its context. Its antigen is unidentified. The study ran its PCR with 60 Vbeta and 13 Jbeta primers. In the original processing: Unique TCR beta chains totaled around 86 million in a later count, with roughly 10 million of them shared. Assay: immunoSEQ multiplex PCR; the TCRdb copy retains only in-frame clones and omits some. That table supplies the V and J calls and clone size; D and trimming were determined from the DNA. The profile shows approximately 250,000 clones, approximately 85% of them singletons. The CDR3 spans 13 residues. V was trimmed by 4 bases and J by 5 bases, leaving 12 bases between them. Germline V CDR1 and CDR2: GTSNPN, SVGIG (reference sequence). These data come from a study of cytomegalovirus exposure and HLA in healthy donors. Study-level results: Sequence variants that were highly shared formed a cluster that was likely a sequencing artifact. In a later analysis, around 18,000 TCR beta sequences were associated with HLA alleles at 0.05 false discovery rate.

The chain links TRBV30 to TRBJ2-1, with D possibly being TRBD1 (6 bases). The sample consisted of PBMCs. This TCR derives from a girl aged 2-15 years in good health and CMV-seronegative. The DNA of the CDR3 is TGTGCCTGGAACCAGGGGATAAACAATGAGCAGTTCTTC. It is translated as CAWNQGINNEQFF.